This T cell receptor (beta chain) was recovered during a study of blood T cells in healthy people across ages. Across the study: About one barcoded beta molecule per two T cells came from capture by template switching.

Donation came from healthy Caucasian individuals in Russia who were aged 6 to 90. Samples each had at least 5 micrograms of total RNA extracted. The use of a sample-barcoded 5' primer and a J-beta primer mix characterized a second PCR of roughly 6 to 11 cycles. Tags on each cDNA molecule came from a template-switch adaptor with 12 random nucleotides. TCRdb independently ran MiXCR on the 5' RACE reads; one entry per CDR3 protein. Of almost 800,000 distinct CDR3 sequences in the sample, 55% to 70% were seen once. The source material was blood. This receptor was obtained from a man under 40 in good health.

The CDR3 nucleotides are TGTGCCAGCAGCAGGAGTCCTGGGGAGCAGTACTTC. It translates to CASSRSPGEQYF. The chain couples TRBV5-6 to TRBJ2-1; D not certain. Matching the DNA end better, TRBJ2-7 makes the J call doubtful. The CDR3 has 12 amino acids. Germline CDR1 reads SGHDT; CDR2 reads YYEEEE.